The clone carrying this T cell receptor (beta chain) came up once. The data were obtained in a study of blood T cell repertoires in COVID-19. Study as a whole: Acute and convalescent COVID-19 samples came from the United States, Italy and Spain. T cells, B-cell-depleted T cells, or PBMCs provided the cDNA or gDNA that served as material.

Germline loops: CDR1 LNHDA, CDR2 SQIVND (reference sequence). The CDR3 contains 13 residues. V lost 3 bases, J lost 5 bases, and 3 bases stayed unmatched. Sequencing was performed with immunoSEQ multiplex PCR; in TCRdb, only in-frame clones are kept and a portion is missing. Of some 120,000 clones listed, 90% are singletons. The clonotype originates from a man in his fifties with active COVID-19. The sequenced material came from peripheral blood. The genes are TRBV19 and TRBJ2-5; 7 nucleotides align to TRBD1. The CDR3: CASSIVRGETQYF. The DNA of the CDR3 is TGTGCCAGTAGTATCGTCAGGGGGGAGACCCAGTACTTC.